Listed below are T cell receptor beta chains from one sample, sequenced in a study of T-cell memory formation after mild COVID-19. One entry per CDR3 protein, called by TCRdb with MiXCR from the 5' RACE reads. Of about 240,000 distinct CDR3 sequences listed, roughly 9.4% were seen once; the top ten hold roughly 21%. The sequenced sample was PBMCs or a T cell subset sorted from them (not recorded which). The receptor set was obtained from a man younger than 35 who had mild COVID-19 (a few samples of this study predate the infection). Cell type and time point are not known. The CDR3 runs from the conserved cysteine through the conserved F or W. A D gene is named only where the DNA matches it firmly.

V	J	D	CDR3
TRBV5-1	TRBJ2-3	.	CASHGGETGSPTLSTDTQYF
TRBV27	TRBJ1-1	.	CASSSGRWQGSTEAFF
TRBV10-3	TRBJ1-3	TRBD1	CATQGVSGNTIYF
TRBV20-1	TRBJ2-3	TRBD2	CSARTLAGGTDTQYF
TRBV5-1	TRBJ2-5	TRBD1	CASSKGTGVKETQYF
TRBV19	TRBJ2-3	TRBD1	CASGPTGTAVTQYF
TRBV3-1	TRBJ1-2	.	CASSPRDTGNYGYTF
TRBV5-1	TRBJ2-3	.	CASSLATAADVTQYF
TRBV5-4	TRBJ2-3	.	CASSQGTANTDTQYF
TRBV5-1	TRBJ1-1	.	CASSPGLGTEAFF
TRBV6-6	TRBJ1-2	.	CASSYSAGTVYGYTF
TRBV6-2/TRBV6-3	TRBJ1-2	.	CASSPPPLRVLGYTF
TRBV7-3	TRBJ1-5	.	CASSLWAGPYQPQHF
TRBV6-1	TRBJ1-4	.	CAARLTGDEKLFF
TRBV20-1	TRBJ2-7	TRBD2	CSASTSGYYEQYF
TRBV19	TRBJ1-1	.	CASSLHPLDTEAFF
TRBV2	TRBJ2-3	.	CASSVTASTDTQYF
TRBV7-2	TRBJ2-1	.	CASSASSYNEQFF
TRBV7-2	TRBJ2-2	.	CASSPPRGHRTGELFF
TRBV4-3	TRBJ1-2	.	CASSQASDWGRRDYGYTF
TRBV4-3	TRBJ2-1	.	CASSRDHRWGDPDYNEQFF
TRBV9	TRBJ1-2	.	CASSVGGTTNYGYTF
TRBV7-2	TRBJ2-5	.	CASSYDSEETQYF
TRBV29-1	TRBJ2-5	TRBD1	CSVAQGTQETQYF
TRBV5-1	TRBJ2-3	TRBD2	CASSLALAGAGDTQYF
TRBV7-2	TRBJ1-5	.	CASSLWGRVEQPQHF
TRBV4-3	TRBJ1-3	TRBD1	CASSQKGTAGGGNTIYF
TRBV6-1	TRBJ1-5	TRBD1	CASSGTGGSNQPQHF
TRBV19	TRBJ2-1	.	CASDRGTTNYNEQFF
TRBV4-3	TRBJ2-2	TRBD2	CASSQEAAGVDTGELFF
TRBV5-1	TRBJ1-6	TRBD1	CASSLGQSNSPLHF
TRBV24-1	TRBJ2-2	TRBD2	CASAGASGELFF
TRBV7-9	TRBJ1-1	.	CASSHPEAFF
TRBV12-3/TRBV12-4	TRBJ2-2	.	CASSPSSGNTGELFF
TRBV11-1	TRBJ1-2	.	CASSGRSGYTF
TRBV7-9	TRBJ2-1	.	CASSWRTTSSYNEQFF
TRBV7-2	TRBJ1-6	TRBD1	CASRPRTGLNSPLHF
TRBV6-2/TRBV6-3	TRBJ2-3	TRBD2	CASSPIEARGTRYTQYF
TRBV6-6	TRBJ2-3	.	CASSWGGPDTQYF
TRBV6-1	TRBJ1-6	.	CASSEASDLHF
TRBV7-2	TRBJ2-3	.	CASSLPSRDTQYF
TRBV5-5	TRBJ2-5	.	CASSRGQLQETQYF
TRBV10-3	TRBJ2-7	TRBD2	CAISPGLGAWEQYF
TRBV12-3/TRBV12-4	TRBJ2-5	.	CASTSTSRAGGLGTQYF
TRBV6-5	TRBJ1-4	.	CASSGATNEKLFF
TRBV5-1	TRBJ2-2	TRBD2	CASSDTGTSGTGELFF
TRBV7-9	TRBJ2-3	.	CASSLKRLGTDTQYF
TRBV7-2	TRBJ1-2	.	CASSSGPANYGYTF
TRBV20-1	TRBJ2-7	TRBD1	CSASGQGQKYEQYF
TRBV5-1	TRBJ2-7	.	CASSQLTGGYEQYF
TRBV4-1	TRBJ2-7	TRBD1	CASSQDTRDRGWGQYF
TRBV12-3/TRBV12-4	TRBJ2-6	.	CASSQPPSGANVLTF
TRBV12-3/TRBV12-4	TRBJ1-6	.	CASRANTLSPLHF
TRBV5-1	TRBJ1-2	TRBD1	CASRQDRDRFGYTF
TRBV7-2	TRBJ1-2	.	CASSIQPGQGHYGYTF